These 10 T cell receptor beta chains were sequenced from one sample in a study of patients and donors after allogeneic stem cell transplantation. Via MiXCR, TCRdb re-called the RT-PCR reads, giving one row per CDR3 protein. The table has about 16,000 distinct CDR3 sequences, around a quarter seen once. Specimen: blood, either unsorted or a sorted T cell fraction (not recorded which). These receptors originate from a human donor who was either an allogeneic HSCT recipient or a stem cell or donor lymphocyte infusion donor (not recorded which). It is not recorded whose cells these are; they may come from a transplant donor.

The J gene is TRBJ2-7, the V gene TRBV28, with 7 bases fitting TRBD2. Germline V CDR1 and CDR2: MDHEN, SYDVKM. J gave up 4 bases and V 7 bases, and 13 bases lay outside the gene matches. The CDR3 loop spans 15 amino acids. The CDR3 is CASNPVGGIVYEQYF. The CDR3 coding sequence is TGTGCCAGCAACCCGGTGGGGGGGATTGTGTACGAGCAGTACTTC.

The J gene is TRBJ1-1, the V gene TRBV18; D is perhaps TRBD1 (5 bases). Germline V CDR1 and CDR2: KGHSH, LQKENI. V lost 6 bases and J lost 8, with 16 bases in between. CDR3 length: 13 amino acids. The CDR3 region has the DNA TGTGCCAGCTCCCCCAATGGGGGTTTGGAAGCTTTCTTT. This encodes CASSPNGGLEAFF.

This clonotype occurred a few times. The rearrangement joins TRBV10-3 to TRBJ1-1; D is undetermined. Germline loops: CDR1 ENHRY, CDR2 SYGVKD. The length of the CDR3 is 13 residues. Trimming removed 11 bases from V and 5 bases from J, with 18 bases in between. Here the CDR3 DNA reads TGTGCCTCTACGGGGATACTGGGGACTGAAGCTTTCTTT. Translating it yields CASTGILGTEAFF.

This chain joins TRBV27 and TRBJ1-6; D is unresolved. The germline V gene has CDR1 MNHEY and CDR2 SMNVEV (reference sequence). This CDR3 spans 19 amino acids. V lost 0 bases and J lost 0, with 15 bases in between. The CDR3 nucleotides are TGTGCCAGCAGTTTATCCGGAGGTTGGAGGAGCTCCTATAATTCACCCCTCCACTTT. Amino acid sequence: CASSLSGGWRSSYNSPLHF.

This clonotype appeared a few times. The V gene is TRBV29-1, the J gene TRBJ2-4, with D possibly matching TRBD1 (6 bases). Trimming took off 6 bases at V and 7 bases at J, with 10 bases between the two ends. This CDR3 has 11 residues. From germline, CDR1 is SQVTM and CDR2 ANQGSEA. CDR3 nucleotide sequence: TGCAGCGTGGGAGACAGGAACATTCAGTACTTC. Its protein is CSVGDRNIQYF.

Sample share makes this clonotype medium-sized. The chain uses TRBV7-9 and TRBJ2-3; 12 positions agree with TRBD2. CDR1 and CDR2 (germline): SEHNR, FQNEAQ (reference sequence). V was pared by 5 bases and J by 0 bases, with 12 bases of the junction left unmatched. This CDR3 has 19 amino acids. DNA of the CDR3: TGTGCCAGCAGCGATTACGAAGGACTAGCGGGACTTAGCACAGATACGCAGTATTTT. Its translation: CASSDYEGLAGLSTDTQYF.

The chain uses TRBV28 and TRBJ2-3; tentative D call: TRBD2 (6 bases). Germline CDR1 and CDR2: MDHEN and SYDVKM. Trimming took 4 bases from V and 4 from J, leaving 18 bases between them. This CDR3 is built from 16 residues. CDR3 sequence (DNA): TGTGCCAGCAGTTCGGCCGGACTACTTTTGGCAGATACGCAGTATTTT. Protein product: CASSSAGLLLADTQYF.

The chain joins TRBV6-2 or TRBV6-3 to TRBJ1-1; no clear D gene. The CDR3 runs 11 residues. CDR1 MNHEY and CDR2 SVGEGT come from the germline V gene. Trimming took 10 bases from V and 6 from J, leaving 12 bases between them. In DNA form, the CDR3 reads TGTGCCACCACATGGTCCGCTGAAGCTTTCTTT. Translating it yields CATTWSAEAFF.

This chain joins TRBV4-2 and TRBJ2-5; possibly TRBD2 for D (6 bases). CDR3 size: 16 residues. Germline V gene lookup returns CDR1 LGHNA and CDR2 YNFKEQ. V was clipped by 1 base and J by 7 bases, with 19 bases between them. The CDR3 region is CASSQGTGTGGGTQYF. The CDR3 DNA sequence: TGTGCCAGCAGCCAAGGGACCGGGACTGGAGGAGGGACCCAGTACTTC.

The V and J genes are TRBV28 and TRBJ2-5, with a tentative D call TRBD2 (6 bases). Germline CDR1 reads MDHEN; CDR2 reads SYDVKM. CDR3 length equals 13 residues. Trimming cost V 7 bases and J 5 bases, with 14 bases left between them. The CDR3 coding sequence is TGTGCCAGCAAATTATTTCGGGAGGAGACCCAGTACTTC. As protein: CASKLFREETQYF.